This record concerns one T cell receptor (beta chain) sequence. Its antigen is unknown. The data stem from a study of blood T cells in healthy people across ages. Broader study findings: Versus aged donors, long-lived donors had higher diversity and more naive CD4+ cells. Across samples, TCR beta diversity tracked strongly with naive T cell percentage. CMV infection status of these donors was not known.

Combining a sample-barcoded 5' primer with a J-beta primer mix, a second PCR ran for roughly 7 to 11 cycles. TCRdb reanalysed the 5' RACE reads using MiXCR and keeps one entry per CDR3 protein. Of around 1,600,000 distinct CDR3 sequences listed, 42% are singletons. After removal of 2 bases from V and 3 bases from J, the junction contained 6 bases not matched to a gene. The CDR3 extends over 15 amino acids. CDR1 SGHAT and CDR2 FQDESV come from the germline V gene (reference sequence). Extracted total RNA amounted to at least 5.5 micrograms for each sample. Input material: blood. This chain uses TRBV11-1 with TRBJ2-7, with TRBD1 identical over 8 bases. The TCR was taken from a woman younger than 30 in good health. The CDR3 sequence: CASSLSQGAIYEQYF. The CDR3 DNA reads TGTGCCAGCAGCTTAAGCCAGGGGGCTATCTACGAGCAGTACTTC.